The 2 T cell receptor beta chains below all came from one sample that was sequenced in a study of cytomegalovirus exposure and HLA in healthy donors. The PCR ran on 60 Vbeta and 13 Jbeta primers. This table comes from immunoSEQ multiplex PCR, and its TCRdb copy is limited to in-frame clones, with some not included. The repertoire has roughly 130,000 clones, about 85% of them found once; the top ten carry under 2%. The specimen sequenced was PBMCs. These receptors were collected from a boy between 10 and 17 years old in good health and CMV-seronegative.

The CDR3: CASSQGGGESTDTQYF. For the CDR3, the DNA is TGCGCCAGCAGCCAAGGCGGCGGGGAGAGCACAGATACGCAGTATTTT. The V and J genes are TRBV4-1 and TRBJ2-3, with a weak D call TRBD2 (6 bases). CDR3 length: 16 amino acids. CDR1 is MGHRA, CDR2 YSYEKL, per germline. The ends were cut back, 1 base at V and 0 bases at J, with 11 bases in the middle.

The chain combines TRBV9 with TRBJ1-1; 8 positions agree with TRBD1. The CDR3 contains 17 residues. Looked up from germline, CDR1 is SGDLS and CDR2 is YYNGEE. Trimming removed 0 bases from V and 3 bases from J; junction bases left unmatched: 10. CDR3 coding DNA: TGTGCCAGCAGCGTAGACATTCGCCAGGGGGCCCACACTGAAGCTTTCTTT. The encoded protein is CASSVDIRQGAHTEAFF.